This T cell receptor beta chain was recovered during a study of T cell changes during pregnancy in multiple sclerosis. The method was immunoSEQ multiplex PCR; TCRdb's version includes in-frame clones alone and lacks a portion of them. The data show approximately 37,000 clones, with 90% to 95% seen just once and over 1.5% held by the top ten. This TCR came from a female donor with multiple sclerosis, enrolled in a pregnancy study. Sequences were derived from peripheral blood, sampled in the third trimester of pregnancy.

The DNA of the CDR3 is TGTGCCAGCAGCTTAAACCTAGCGGGGGGGCGTGAGACCCAGTACTTC. Translated, it gives CASSLNLAGGRETQYF. V gene TRBV11-3 combines with J gene TRBJ2-5; 12 positions agree with TRBD2. The CDR3 extends over 16 amino acids. The J segment lost 5 bases and the V segment lost 2 bases, leaving 6 bases of the junction unmatched. CDR1 and CDR2 (germline): SGHNT, YENEEA.